The 18 T cell receptor beta chains below come from one sample, sequenced in a study of T cell responses to AZD1222 COVID-19 vaccine. Sequencing was performed with immunoSEQ multiplex PCR; in TCRdb, only in-frame clones are kept and a portion is missing. The repertoire includes roughly 60,000 clones, roughly 90% of them detected once, and under 6.5% sits in the top ten. The sample consisted of peripheral blood, taken on day 0 of AZD1222 vaccination. Receptors originate from an adult in good health.

This clone is a singleton in its sample. The rearrangement links TRBV5-4 to TRBJ1-2, with D uncertain. The germline gives CDR1 SGHNT, CDR2 YYREEE (reference sequence). V lost 0 bases and J 0 bases, leaving 15 bases between the germline ends. The CDR3 spans 17 residues. The CDR3 spells CASSLDWVDVANYGYTF. The DNA of the CDR3 is TGTGCCAGCAGCTTGGATTGGGTTGACGTCGCTAACTATGGCTACACCTTC.

V is TRBV5-4 and J is TRBJ2-1; D gene unclear. The CDR3 sequence is 13 residues long. The ends were cut back, 0 bases at V and 4 bases at J, with 5 bases in the middle. Germline CDR1 SGHNT, CDR2 YYREEE (reference sequence). This chain's CDR3 is CASSLGNYNEQFF. DNA of the CDR3: TGTGCCAGCAGCTTGGGGAATTACAATGAGCAGTTCTTC.

The V call is TRBV10-1, the J call TRBJ1-3, with TRBD1 as a possible D gene (5 bases). V was clipped by 7 bases and J by 11 bases, with 9 bases between them. The germline V gene has CDR1 WNHNN and CDR2 SYGVQD (reference sequence). The length of the CDR3 is 10 residues. CDR3 residues: CASTRDPIYF. The CDR3 nucleotides are TGCGCCAGCACAAGGGACCCCATATATTTT.

The chain employs TRBV5-1 and TRBJ1-5; maybe TRBD1 (6 bases). V was trimmed by 4 bases and J by 8 bases, leaving 16 bases between them. The CDR3 is 14 amino acids. Germline values: CDR1 SGHRS, CDR2 YFSETQ. The CDR3 nucleotides are TGCGCCAGCAGCAAAGGGGCAGGGGATAAGCCCCAGCATTTT. Amino acid sequence: CASSKGAGDKPQHF. Full variable domain (missing parts from reference TRBV5-1 and TRBJ1-5): KAGVTQTPRYLIKTRGQQVTLSCSPISGHRSVSWYQQTPGQGLQFLFEYFSETQRNKGNFPGRFSGRQFSNSRSEMNVSTLELGDSALYLCASSKGAGDKPQHFGDGTRLSIL.

This chain connects TRBV4-1 to TRBJ2-3; 10 bases fit TRBD2. Germline values: CDR1 MGHRA, CDR2 YSYEKL. CDR3 length equals 17 residues. V dropped 0 bases and J dropped 3; count of bases not matched to a gene: 6. The CDR3 is CASSQDRAGGRTDTQYF. CDR3 bases: TGCGCCAGCAGCCAAGATCGAGCGGGGGGGCGTACAGATACGCAGTATTTT.

The chain recombines TRBV29-1 with TRBJ1-1, with D possibly matching TRBD1 (5 bases). The CDR3 runs 13 residues. CDR1 and CDR2 (germline): SQVTM, ANQGSEA. V was cut by 7 bases and J by 0 bases, with 12 bases left in between. CDR3 DNA: TGCAGCGCCTGGACACTGATGAACACTGAAGCTTTCTTT. The encoded protein is CSAWTLMNTEAFF.

The chain uses TRBV18 and TRBJ2-5; perhaps TRBD2 as D (5 bases). The CDR3 totals 17 residues. The germline V and J ends were trimmed by 1 base and 0 bases, with 15 bases remaining between them. Per the germline V gene, CDR1 is KGHSH and CDR2 is LQKENI. The CDR3 sequence is CASSPRRGLMYQETQYF. The CDR3, as DNA: TGTGCCAGCTCACCACGGCGTGGACTCATGTACCAAGAGACCCAGTACTTC.

This chain uses TRBV6-5 with TRBJ1-2; D gene uncertain. The CDR3 covers 13 residues. Germline V gene lookup returns CDR1 MNHEY and CDR2 SVGAGI. V lost 4 bases to trimming and J lost 4 bases, with 10 bases between them. The CDR3 nucleotides are TGTGCCAGCAGTTCGAGAGGGAGCTATGGCTACACCTTC. Translating gives CASSSRGSYGYTF.

This sequence joins TRBV30 and TRBJ2-7; 8 bases align to TRBD2. V trimming: 2 bases; J trimming: 0 bases; junction bases outside the gene matches: 3. Germline lookup yields CDR1 GTSNPN and CDR2 SVGIG (reference sequence). This CDR3 is built from 14 residues. The CDR3 DNA follows: TGTGCCTGGAGTCGGGGGGGATTCTCCTACGAGCAGTACTTC. This gives the protein CAWSRGGFSYEQYF.

The genes are TRBV15 and TRBJ1-6; perhaps TRBD1 as D (6 bases). The V and J ends lost 4 bases and 8 bases respectively, with 12 bases between them. The germline V gene encodes CDR1 LNHNV and CDR2 YYDKDF (reference sequence). This CDR3 comprises 14 residues. CDR3 loop: CATSISQGDSPLHF. The CDR3 coding sequence is TGTGCCACCAGCATATCACAGGGTGATTCACCCCTCCACTTT.

V and J are TRBV2 and TRBJ2-2, with a tentative D call TRBD1 (6 bases). Trimming took 5 bases from V and 1 from J, leaving 8 bases between them. The CDR3 spans 14 residues. Germline CDR1 reads SNHLY; CDR2 reads FYNNEI. The CDR3 loop reads CASSQQGNTGELFF. CDR3 nucleotide sequence: TGTGCCAGCAGTCAACAGGGGAACACCGGGGAGCTGTTTTTT. Supplemented by reference TRBV2 and TRBJ2-2, the full variable domain reads EPEVTQTPSHQVTQMGQEVILRCVPISNHLYFYWYRQILGQKVEFLVSFYNNEISEKSEIFDDQFSVERPDGSNFTLKIRSTKLEDSAMYFCASSQQGNTGELFFGEGSRLTVL.

In nucleotides, the CDR3 is TGTGCCAGCAGTTACTCGGGACAGGGGGTTTATGGCTACACCTTC. Translated: CASSYSGQGVYGYTF. This sequence joins TRBV6-6 and TRBJ1-2; 11 bases align to TRBD1. Germline CDR1 MNHNY, CDR2 SVGAGI (reference sequence). Trimming at V came to 0 bases and at J to 5 bases, leaving 2 bases not matched to a gene. The CDR3 consists of 15 residues.

The chain links TRBV15 to TRBJ2-1; 12 nucleotides line up with TRBD1. V lost 0 bases, J lost 3 bases, and 6 bases stayed unmatched. CDR1 is LNHNV, CDR2 YYDKDF, per germline (reference sequence). The CDR3 length is 18 residues. The CDR3 region has the DNA TGTGCCACCAGCAGAGATAAGGGGACAGGGGGCATCTACAATGAGCAGTTCTTC. This codes for CATSRDKGTGGIYNEQFF.

Only one count was recorded for this clone. The J gene is TRBJ1-5, the V gene TRBV5-6, with 9 bases fitting TRBD1. This CDR3 region has 15 residues. Trimming cost V 4 bases and J 3 bases; bases outside gene matches: 5. Germline V lookup: CDR1 SGHDT, CDR2 YYEEEE. In nucleotides, the CDR3 is TGTGCCAGCAGCCCCTGGGACAGGGACAATCAGCCCCAGCATTTT. Translation: CASSPWDRDNQPQHF. The full variable domain, completed using reference TRBV5-6 and TRBJ1-5, is DAGVTQSPTHLIKTRGQQVTLRCSPKSGHDTVSWYQQALGQGPQFIFQYYEEEERQRGNFPDRFSGHQFPNYSSELNVNALLLGDSALYLCASSPWDRDNQPQHFGDGTRLSIL.

The rearrangement links TRBV7-2 to TRBJ1-6; D is unclear. V was pared by 5 bases and J by 10 bases, with 9 bases between. The CDR3 spans 12 residues. CDR1 is SGHTA, CDR2 FQGNSA, per germline. The CDR3 nucleotides read TGTGCCAGCAGCAAAACCGAGTCACCCCTCCACTTT. Translation gives CASSKTESPLHF.

The chain combines TRBV19 with TRBJ2-7, with no clear D. The germline V and J ends were trimmed by 2 bases and 5 bases, with 10 bases remaining between them. Germline V CDR1 and CDR2: LNHDA, SQIVND (reference sequence). The CDR3 runs 13 residues. CDR3 nucleotides: TGTGCCAGTAGTATATCCGGTGGCGACGAGCAGTACTTC. Protein sequence: CASSISGGDEQYF.

The sample holds one count of this clone. The V call is TRBV19, the J call TRBJ1-5; TRBD1 aligns across 11 bases. The CDR3 spans 15 residues. Germline values: CDR1 LNHDA, CDR2 SQIVND (reference sequence). V lost 7 bases and J lost 7; bases outside the gene matches: 9. CDR3 sequence: CASTATGQGGQPQHF. The CDR3 DNA is TGTGCCAGTACGGCTACGGGACAGGGGGGACAGCCCCAGCATTTT.

This clone was recorded once. The chain links TRBV3-1 (or the pseudogene TRBV3-2) to TRBJ1-1; the D gene is possibly TRBD1 (5 bases). The CDR3 sequence is 11 residues long. Per germline, CDR1 LGHDT and CDR2 YNNKEL (reference sequence). Trimming stripped 2 bases from V and 7 bases from J, with 5 bases between. The CDR3 DNA sequence: TGTGCCAGCAGCCAACAGGGTGAAGCTTTCTTT. Its translation: CASSQQGEAFF.